This note documents a single T cell receptor (beta chain) sequence. The antigen is unknown. TCRdb used MiXCR to reprocess the RT-PCR reads, holding one entry per CDR3 protein. Of fewer than 700,000 distinct CDR3 sequences in the sample, over 10% were seen once. This entry is derived from a study of response to subunit inactivated influenza vaccine. Whole-study findings and limits: With each seasonal influenza vaccination, the authors suggested, few new T cells are recruited.

V was trimmed by 4 bases and J by 2 bases, leaving 11 bases between them. Germline V gene sequence: CDR1 SGHTA, CDR2 FQGNSA. The CDR3 has 14 residues. This clonotype was sampled from a man aged 45-65 years who received an inactivated influenza vaccine. This chain uses TRBV7-2 with TRBJ2-5, with D unresolved. This sample comprised PBMCs from blood, obtained roughly 45 days after vaccination. The chain's CDR3 is CASSSWGLQETQYF. CDR3 bases: TGTGCCAGCAGCTCCTGGGGTTTACAAGAGACCCAGTACTTC.